The clone carrying this TCR beta chain was observed a single time. Its target is unknown. Germline V gene sequence: CDR1 MNHNY, CDR2 SVGAGI (reference sequence). The CDR3 loop spans 13 amino acids. Trimming pared 10 bases from V and 5 bases from J, leaving 17 bases between. The PCR was carried out with 60 Vbeta primers and 13 Jbeta primers. TCRdb's copy holds only in-frame clones and misses some; the assay was immunoSEQ multiplex PCR. The table shows roughly 110,000 clones, with roughly 80% occurring only once. The source of the sample is a study of cytomegalovirus exposure and HLA in healthy donors. Study results and caveats: Most likely, a cluster of highly shared sequence variants arose as a sequencing artifact. CMV serostatus stood as the only immune exposure information on hand.

The clonotype comes from a man aged 25 to 45 in good health and CMV-seropositive. The chain is built from TRBV6-6 and TRBJ2-5; D may be TRBD1 (6 bases). The specimen was PBMCs. CDR3 in DNA: TGTGCCACCGTTAAGGGGGACGGGGAGACCCAGTACTTC. This sequence encodes CATVKGDGETQYF.